One sample yielded the 21 T cell receptor beta chains listed below, sequenced in a study of beta chain features in type 1 diabetes. General study results and limits: There was a moderate but significant shortening of TCRB CDR3s in all four CD4+ subsets of Type 1 diabetes patients.

Their target antigens are unknown. Every bit of the isolated RNA underwent reverse transcription, so sequencing read expressed TCRB transcripts. The data were produced by immunoSEQ multiplex PCR, yet TCRdb's version contains in-frame clones alone and is incomplete. The sample carries some 290,000 clones, roughly an eighth recorded once. Sequenced sample: naive CD4+ T cells from blood. Every receptor here comes from a man aged 25-40 years with type 1 diabetes.

This clone was recorded a few times. This chain joins TRBV28 and TRBJ1-1; perhaps TRBD1 as D (5 bases). Germline CDR1 and CDR2: MDHEN and SYDVKM. CDR3 size: 14 residues. Trimming took off 2 bases at V and 2 bases at J, with 9 bases between the two ends. CDR3 DNA sequence: TGTGCCAGCAGTTTAAGACAGTTAAACACTGAAGCTTTCTTT. It encodes CASSLRQLNTEAFF.

The chain combines TRBV6-5 with TRBJ2-1; the match to TRBD1 covers 9 bases. CDR1 is MNHEY, CDR2 SVGAGI, per germline. The CDR3 runs to 13 residues. V lost 0 bases and J lost 14; bases outside the gene matches: 5. The CDR3 nucleotides read TGTGCCAGCAGTTACTCAACCGGACAGGGGAAGTTCTTC. It yields the protein CASSYSTGQGKFF.

Only a few counts were recorded for this clone. Other nucleotide sequences in the sample specify the same CDR3. The rearrangement uses TRBV28 and TRBJ2-3; D perhaps matches TRBD1 (5 bases). With 3 bases removed from V and 3 bases from J, the gap between germline ends came to 10 bases. From germline, CDR1 is MDHEN and CDR2 SYDVKM. This CDR3 spans 14 amino acids. The CDR3 protein is CASSLAGRTDTQYF. DNA for the CDR3: TGTGCCAGCAGTTTGGCAGGGCGGACAGATACGCAGTATTTT.

V gene TRBV7-3 combines with J gene TRBJ2-2, with 10 bases identical to TRBD1. V lost 5 bases, J lost 5 bases, and 8 bases stayed unmatched. The CDR3 covers 16 residues. Germline V gene sequence: CDR1 SGHTA, CDR2 FQGTGA. This CDR3 is CASSLRQGAGTGELFF. For the CDR3, the DNA is TGTGCCAGCAGCCTTCGACAGGGGGCGGGAACCGGGGAGCTGTTTTTT.

The J gene is TRBJ2-7, the V gene TRBV4-2; tentatively, D is TRBD1 (5 bases). Deletions cut 2 bases from V and 6 bases from J, with 11 bases between. In germline, CDR1 is LGHNA, CDR2 YNFKEQ. This CDR3 has 13 amino acids. The CDR3 here is CASSQIPGREQYF. The CDR3 DNA is TGTGCCAGCAGCCAAATTCCAGGGCGCGAGCAGTACTTC.

This clone showed up just a few times. The chain carries TRBV6-4 and TRBJ2-2; D ambiguous. The CDR3 is made up of 14 amino acids. CDR1 and CDR2 (germline): MRHNA, SNTAGT. Trimming left V 4 bases short and J 1 base short, with 7 bases between. CDR3 nucleotide sequence: TGTGCCAGCAGTGGTCAGGTGAACACCGGGGAGCTGTTTTTT. Amino acids: CASSGQVNTGELFF.

For the CDR3, the DNA is TGTGCCAGCAGCGATTCGGCGGGGGGGGATGAGCAGTACTTC. This codes for CASSDSAGGDEQYF. This chain connects TRBV5-4 to TRBJ2-7, with 9 bases aligning to TRBD2. Unmatched junction bases numbered 9, after V lost 4 bases and J lost 7 bases. The CDR3 contains 14 residues. Germline V lookup: CDR1 SGHNT, CDR2 YYREEE (reference sequence).

V is TRBV4-2 and J is TRBJ2-5; D might be TRBD2 (5 bases). Trimming left V 0 bases short and J 5 bases short, with 13 bases between. This CDR3 contains 15 residues. Germline V gene sequence: CDR1 LGHNA, CDR2 YNFKEQ. CDR3 protein: CASSQERSPGETQYF. CDR3 coding DNA: TGTGCCAGCAGCCAAGAGAGGAGTCCGGGGGAGACCCAGTACTTC.

V gene TRBV7-8 combines with J gene TRBJ2-7, with D tentatively TRBD2 (6 bases). This CDR3 spans 17 amino acids. Trimming took off 5 bases at V and 0 bases at J, with 20 bases between the two ends. Germline CDR1 reads SGHVS; CDR2 reads FQNEAQ. CDR3 region: CASSHTRGTGPSYEQYF. CDR3 sequence (DNA): TGTGCCAGCAGCCATACACGCGGGACTGGGCCCTCCTACGAGCAGTACTTC.

This clone was seen a few times. This sequence joins TRBV5-4 and TRBJ2-1, with 15 bases identical to TRBD2. CDR3 length equals 14 residues. The germline gives CDR1 SGHNT, CDR2 YYREEE (reference sequence). Trimming cost V 3 bases and J 15 bases; bases outside gene matches: 7. CDR3 bases: TGTGCCAGCAGCTCCGGACTAGCGGGAGGGCCGCGGTTCTTC. Its translation is CASSSGLAGGPRFF.

This chain links TRBV13 with TRBJ2-1; 11 bases agree with TRBD2. Trimming at V came to 2 bases and at J to 7 bases, leaving 16 bases not matched to a gene. CDR1 is PRHDT and CDR2 is FYEKMQ in the germline V gene (reference sequence). CDR3 length: 19 amino acids. In DNA, the CDR3 is TGTGCCAGCAGCTTAAGTCCCCCTCACCTAGCGGGAGGTAGGAATGAGCAGTTCTTC. This gives the protein CASSLSPPHLAGGRNEQFF.

The chain employs TRBV6-5 and TRBJ1-2, with 10 bases matching TRBD1. V lost 0 bases, J lost 3 bases, and 1 base stayed unmatched. CDR1 and CDR2 from the germline V gene are MNHEY and SVGAGI. The CDR3 loop spans 15 amino acids. CDR3 sequence: CASSYSGTGDYGYTF. Written as DNA, the CDR3 is TGTGCCAGCAGTTACTCCGGGACAGGGGACTATGGCTACACCTTC.

This clone was picked up a small number of times. The chain employs TRBV30 and TRBJ1-5; 8 bases fit TRBD1. The CDR3 spans 14 residues. V was pared by 1 base and J by 7 bases, with 6 bases of the junction left unmatched. In germline, CDR1 is GTSNPN, CDR2 SVGIG (reference sequence). The CDR3 protein is CAWSAGQGYQPQHF. For the CDR3, the DNA is TGTGCCTGGAGTGCCGGACAGGGATACCAGCCCCAGCATTTT.

To note about this clone: Other DNA sequences in the sample encode the same CDR3. CDR3 in DNA: TGCGCCAGTTCCCTAGGCGGAACAGATACGCAGTATTTT. The encoded protein is CASSLGGTDTQYF. The chain couples TRBV5-1 to TRBJ2-3; D is unclear. This CDR3 comprises 13 residues. The V end lost 8 bases, the J end lost 3 bases, and 13 bases lay between the germline ends. Germline CDR1 and CDR2: SGHRS and YFSETQ.

The rearrangement links TRBV4-3 to TRBJ2-1; D gene ambiguous. CDR1 and CDR2 (germline): LGHNA, YSLEER. V was cut by 2 bases and J by 3 bases, with 11 bases left in between. The CDR3 is made up of 15 amino acids. The CDR3 DNA follows: TGCGCCAGCAGCCAACAACTGGAGTACTACAATGAGCAGTTCTTC. Its protein product is CASSQQLEYYNEQFF.

This clone was seen only a few times. This chain uses TRBV5-1 with TRBJ1-1, with 12 bases matching TRBD1. Germline V gives CDR1 SGHRS, CDR2 YFSETQ. J gave up 4 bases and V 2 bases, and 6 bases lay outside the gene matches. The CDR3 totals 16 residues. Written as DNA, the CDR3 is TGCGCCAGCAGCTTTACGGGACAGGGGGCAAGCACTGAAGCTTTCTTT. This sequence encodes CASSFTGQGASTEAFF. Variable domain in full (rest from reference TRBV5-1 and TRBJ1-1): KAGVTQTPRYLIKTRGQQVTLSCSPISGHRSVSWYQQTPGQGLQFLFEYFSETQRNKGNFPGRFSGRQFSNSRSEMNVSTLELGDSALYLCASSFTGQGASTEAFFGQGTRLTVV.

This clone has more than one count but fewer than ten. This chain links TRBV29-1 with TRBJ2-1, with 10 bases that match TRBD2. V shed 2 bases and J 7 bases; nucleotides not matched to a gene: 11. The CDR3 sequence is 16 residues long. CDR1 SQVTM and CDR2 ANQGSEA come from the germline V gene. The CDR3 sequence is CSVEPSGSARRNEQFF. Here the CDR3 DNA reads TGCAGCGTTGAACCTAGCGGGAGTGCCCGCAGGAATGAGCAGTTCTTC.

The chain recombines TRBV9 with TRBJ2-3; 10 bases are shared with TRBD2. V shed 7 bases and J 3 bases; nucleotides not matched to a gene: 2. This CDR3 comprises 13 residues. CDR1 SGDLS and CDR2 YYNGEE come from the germline V gene. The CDR3 coding sequence is TGTGCCAGCGCTAGCGGGAGTACAGATACGCAGTATTTT. It translates to CASASGSTDTQYF.

There are a few counts of this clone. The rearrangement joins TRBV7-2 to TRBJ1-1, with D perhaps TRBD1 (6 bases). The germline CDR1 and CDR2 sequences are SGHTA and FQGNSA. This CDR3 region has 13 residues. The germline V and J ends were trimmed by 5 bases and 8 bases, with 15 bases remaining between them. CDR3 bases: TGTGCCAGCAGCCCTCGCGCGAGGGGGGAAGCTTTCTTT. Amino acid sequence: CASSPRARGEAFF.

This clone has more than one count but fewer than ten. J is TRBJ2-1 and V is TRBV7-2, with 14 bases fitting TRBD2. This CDR3 is 14 amino acids long. Germline lookup yields CDR1 SGHTA and CDR2 FQGNSA. J was trimmed by 7 bases and V by 5 bases; bases with no gene match: 1. The DNA for the CDR3 is TGTGCCAGCAGCCGGACTAGCGGGGGGAATGAGCAGTTCTTC. Protein: CASSRTSGGNEQFF.

V gene TRBV29-1 combines with J gene TRBJ2-5, with 7 bases fitting TRBD2. CDR1 is SQVTM, CDR2 ANQGSEA, per germline. J was trimmed by 0 bases and V by 7 bases; bases with no gene match: 2. This CDR3 spans 12 amino acids. CDR3 nucleotides: TGCAGCGGTGGGGGGGACCAAGAGACCCAGTACTTC. Translation gives CSGGGDQETQYF.